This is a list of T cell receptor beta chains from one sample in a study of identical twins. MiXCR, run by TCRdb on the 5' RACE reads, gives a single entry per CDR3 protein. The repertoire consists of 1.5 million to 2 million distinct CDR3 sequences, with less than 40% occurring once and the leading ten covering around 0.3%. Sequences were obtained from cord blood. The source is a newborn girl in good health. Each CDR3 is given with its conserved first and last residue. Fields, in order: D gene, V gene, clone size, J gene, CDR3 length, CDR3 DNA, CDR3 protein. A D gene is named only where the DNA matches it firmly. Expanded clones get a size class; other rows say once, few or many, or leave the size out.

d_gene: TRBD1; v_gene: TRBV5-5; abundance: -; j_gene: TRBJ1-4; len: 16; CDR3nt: TGTGCCAGCAGCTGGGCGACGGGGACAGGGTATGAAAAACTGTTTTTT; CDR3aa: CASSWATGTGYEKLFF
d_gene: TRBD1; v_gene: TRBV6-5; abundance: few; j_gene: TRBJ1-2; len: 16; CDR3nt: TGTGCCAGCAGTTTAACCGACAGGGGGAAGGGATATGGCTACACCTTC; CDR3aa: CASSLTDRGKGYGYTF
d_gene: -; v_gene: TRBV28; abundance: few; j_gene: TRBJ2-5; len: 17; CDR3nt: TGTGCCAGCACCGCCCAATTGGGTAGCGGATTCCAAGAGACCCAGTACTTC; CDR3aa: CASTAQLGSGFQETQYF
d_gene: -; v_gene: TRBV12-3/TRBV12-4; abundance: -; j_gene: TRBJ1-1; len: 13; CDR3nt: TGTGCCAGCAGTTTAAGGGGGGTAGCTGAAGCTTTCTTT; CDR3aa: CASSLRGVAEAFF
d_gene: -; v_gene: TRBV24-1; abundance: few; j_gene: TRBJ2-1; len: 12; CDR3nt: TGTGCCACCAGTGCTACAGGACTTCAACAGTTCTTC; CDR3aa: CATSATGLQQFF
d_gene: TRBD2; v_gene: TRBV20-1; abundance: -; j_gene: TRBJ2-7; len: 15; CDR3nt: TGCAGTGCCCCAGGGGTGGCGGGGGGTCCCTACGAGCAGTACTTC; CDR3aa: CSAPGVAGGPYEQYF
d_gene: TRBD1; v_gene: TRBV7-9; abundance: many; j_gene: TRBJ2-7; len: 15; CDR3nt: TGTGCCAGCAGTTTATCGGGGACAGGGATCTACGAGCAGTACTTC; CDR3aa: CASSLSGTGIYEQYF
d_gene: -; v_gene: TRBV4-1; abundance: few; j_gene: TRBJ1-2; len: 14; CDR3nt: TGCGCCAGCAGCCAAGTGGGCACTAACTATGGCTACACCTTC; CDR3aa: CASSQVGTNYGYTF
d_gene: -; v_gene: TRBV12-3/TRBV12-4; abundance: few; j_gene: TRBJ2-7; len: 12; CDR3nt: TGTGCCAGCCGACACGCCTACAATGAGCAGTACTTC; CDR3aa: CASRHAYNEQYF
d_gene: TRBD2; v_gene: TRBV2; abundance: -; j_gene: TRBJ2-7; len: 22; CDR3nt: TGTGCCAGCAGTGGCCCGGTGCGCATGTCATGGAGACTAGCGCATAGCTCCTACGAGCAGTACTTC; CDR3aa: CASSGPVRMSWRLAHSSYEQYF
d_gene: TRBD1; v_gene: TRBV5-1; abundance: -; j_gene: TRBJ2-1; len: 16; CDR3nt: TGCGCCGGCAGCGGGACAGGGGGAAGCTCCTACAATGAGCAGTTCTTC; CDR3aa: CAGSGTGGSSYNEQFF
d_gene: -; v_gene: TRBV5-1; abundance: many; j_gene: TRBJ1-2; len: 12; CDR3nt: TGTGCCAGCAGTCCCGCGGGAGGTGGCTACACCTTC; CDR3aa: CASSPAGGGYTF
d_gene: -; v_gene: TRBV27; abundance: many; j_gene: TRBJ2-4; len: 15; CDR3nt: TGTGCCAGCAGTTGGCCAAGGCCATCCAAAAACATTCAGTACTTC; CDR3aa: CASSWPRPSKNIQYF
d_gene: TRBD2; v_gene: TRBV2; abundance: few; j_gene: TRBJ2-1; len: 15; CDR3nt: TGTGCCAGCAGTGATTTATTAGCTAGCGGACAAGGGAGGTTCTTC; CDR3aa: CASSDLLASGQGRFF
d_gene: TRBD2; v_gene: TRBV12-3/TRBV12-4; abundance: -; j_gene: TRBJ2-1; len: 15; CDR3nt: TGTGTCAGCAGTTTAGCCCGGGACTATTTAAATGAGCAGTTCTTC; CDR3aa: CVSSLARDYLNEQFF
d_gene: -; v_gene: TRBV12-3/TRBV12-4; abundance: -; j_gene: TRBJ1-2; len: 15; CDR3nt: TGTGCCAGCAGTTTAGAGATTAGTCACAGCTATGGCTGCACCTTC; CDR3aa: CASSLEISHSYGCTF
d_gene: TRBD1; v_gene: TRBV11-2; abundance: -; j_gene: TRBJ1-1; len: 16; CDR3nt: TGTGCCAGCTGCTCGCCGGACAGGGGGCGGTACACTGAAGCTTTCTTT; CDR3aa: CASCSPDRGRYTEAFF
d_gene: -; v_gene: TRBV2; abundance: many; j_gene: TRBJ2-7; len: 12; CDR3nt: TGTGCCAGCAGTAACAGGGCCTACGAGCAGTACTTC; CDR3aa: CASSNRAYEQYF
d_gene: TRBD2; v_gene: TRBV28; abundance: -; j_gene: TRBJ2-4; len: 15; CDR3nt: TGTGCCAGCAGTTCCCCGGGGGGTGTCAAAAACATTCAGTACTTC; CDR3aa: CASSSPGGVKNIQYF
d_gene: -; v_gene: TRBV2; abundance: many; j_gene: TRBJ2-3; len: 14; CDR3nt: TGCGCCAGCAGTGAGGCCAGGGGCACAGATACGCAGTATTTT; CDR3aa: CASSEARGTDTQYF
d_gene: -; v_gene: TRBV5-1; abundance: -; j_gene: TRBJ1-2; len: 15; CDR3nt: TGCGCCAGCAGCTTGGAGCGGGCGGGGCTATCGGGCTACACCTTC; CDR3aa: CASSLERAGLSGYTF
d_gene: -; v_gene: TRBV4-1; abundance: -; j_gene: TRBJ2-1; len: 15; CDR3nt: TGCGCCAGCAGCCTTCAGCTAAACACCTACAATGAGCAGTTCTTC; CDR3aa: CASSLQLNTYNEQFF
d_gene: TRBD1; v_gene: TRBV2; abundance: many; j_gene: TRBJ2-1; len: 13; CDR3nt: TGTGCCAGCAGTGGGACAGGGTACAATGAGCAGTTCTTC; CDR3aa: CASSGTGYNEQFF
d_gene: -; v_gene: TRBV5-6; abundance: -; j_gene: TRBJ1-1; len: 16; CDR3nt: TGTGCCAGCAGCTTGTGGGCGACACCCCTCAACACTGAAGCTTTCTTT; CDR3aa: CASSLWATPLNTEAFF
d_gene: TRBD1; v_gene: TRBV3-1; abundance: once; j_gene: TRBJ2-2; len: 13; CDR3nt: TGTGCCAGCAAGAAACAGGGGACCGGGGAGCTGTTTTTT; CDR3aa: CASKKQGTGELFF
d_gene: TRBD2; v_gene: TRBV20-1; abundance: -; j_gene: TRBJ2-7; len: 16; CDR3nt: TGCAGTGCTAGAGATCTCACTAGCGGGATATACAATGAGCAGTACTTC; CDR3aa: CSARDLTSGIYNEQYF
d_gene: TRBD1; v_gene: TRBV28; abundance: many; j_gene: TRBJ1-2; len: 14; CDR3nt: TGTGCCAGCAGTCCCCCAGGACAGGGTGATGGCTACACCTTC; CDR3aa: CASSPPGQGDGYTF
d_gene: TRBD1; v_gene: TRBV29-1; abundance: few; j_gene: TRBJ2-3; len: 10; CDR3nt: TGCAGCGTCGGACAGGGGGCGCAGTATTTT; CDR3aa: CSVGQGAQYF
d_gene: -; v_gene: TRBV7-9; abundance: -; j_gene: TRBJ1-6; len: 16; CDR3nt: TGTGCCAGCAGCTTAGCGGGGCCCAATAGGGGTTCACCCCTCCACTTT; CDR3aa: CASSLAGPNRGSPLHF
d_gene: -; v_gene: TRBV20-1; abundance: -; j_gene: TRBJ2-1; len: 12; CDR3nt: TGCAGTGCTAGAAGAAGCGGCGATGAGCAGTTCTTC; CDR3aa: CSARRSGDEQFF
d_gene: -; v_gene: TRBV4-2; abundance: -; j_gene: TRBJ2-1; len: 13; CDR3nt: TGTGCCAGCAGCCAAGGTGAAGCCAATGAGCAGTTCTTC; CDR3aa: CASSQGEANEQFF
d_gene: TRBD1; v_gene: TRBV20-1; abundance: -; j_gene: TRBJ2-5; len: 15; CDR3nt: TGCAGTGCTAGCGGTTCGGGACAGGGGTTGGAGACCCAGTACTTC; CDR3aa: CSASGSGQGLETQYF
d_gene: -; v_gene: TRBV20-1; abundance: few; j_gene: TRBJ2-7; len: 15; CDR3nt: TGCAGTGCCACTCATCCAGCGGGTCCCTCCTACGAGCAGTACTTC; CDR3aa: CSATHPAGPSYEQYF
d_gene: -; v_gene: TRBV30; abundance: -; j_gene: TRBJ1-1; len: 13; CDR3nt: TGTGCCTGGAGTTATAACCCCTACACTGAAGCTTTCTTT; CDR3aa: CAWSYNPYTEAFF
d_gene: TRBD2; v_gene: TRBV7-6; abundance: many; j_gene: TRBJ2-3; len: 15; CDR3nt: TGTGCCAGCAGCCTACTAGCGTCTAGCACAGATACGCAGTATTTT; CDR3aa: CASSLLASSTDTQYF
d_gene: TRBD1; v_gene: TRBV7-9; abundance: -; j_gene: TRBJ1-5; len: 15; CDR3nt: TGTGCCAGCAGCTCCTTTACAGGGGGGGGTCAGCCCCAGCATTTT; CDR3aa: CASSSFTGGGQPQHF
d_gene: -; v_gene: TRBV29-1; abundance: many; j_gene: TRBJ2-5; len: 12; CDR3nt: TGCAGCGTTGTTCGCGGCGGCGAGACCCAGTACTTC; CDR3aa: CSVVRGGETQYF
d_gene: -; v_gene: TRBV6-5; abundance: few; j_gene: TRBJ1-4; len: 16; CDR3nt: TGTGCCAGCACCCAAGGGAAATCCAGGTTGAATGAAAAACTGTTTTTT; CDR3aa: CASTQGKSRLNEKLFF
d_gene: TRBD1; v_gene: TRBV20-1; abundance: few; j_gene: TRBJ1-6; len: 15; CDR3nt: TGCAGTGCTAGAGGCAGGGGGCGTCAAGGTTCACCCCTCCACTTT; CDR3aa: CSARGRGRQGSPLHF
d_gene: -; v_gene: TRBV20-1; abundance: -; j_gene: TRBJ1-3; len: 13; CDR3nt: TGCAGTGCTAGTTTTGACTTTGGAAACACCATATATTTT; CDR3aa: CSASFDFGNTIYF
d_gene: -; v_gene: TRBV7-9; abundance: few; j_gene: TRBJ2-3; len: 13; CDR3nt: TGTGCCAGCGTAAGGGGGGGCACAGATACGCAGTATTTT; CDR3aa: CASVRGGTDTQYF
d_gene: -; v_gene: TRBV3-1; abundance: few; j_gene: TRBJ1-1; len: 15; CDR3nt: TGTGCCAGCAGCTCGTGGACAGCTAAGAACACTGAAGCTTTCTTT; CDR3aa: CASSSWTAKNTEAFF
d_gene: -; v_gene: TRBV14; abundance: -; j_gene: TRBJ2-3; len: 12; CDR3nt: TGTGCCAGCAGCCAAGGGTTTTATACGCAGTATTTT; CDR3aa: CASSQGFYTQYF
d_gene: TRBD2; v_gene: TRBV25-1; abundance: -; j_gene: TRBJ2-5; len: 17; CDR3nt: TGTGCCAGCAGTGAACAGGCTAGCGGGCCGTACCAAGAGACCCAGTACTTC; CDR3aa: CASSEQASGPYQETQYF
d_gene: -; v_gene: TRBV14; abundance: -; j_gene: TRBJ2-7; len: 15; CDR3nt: TGTGCCAGCAGCCAAATTCAGGGGTTCTCCTACGAGCAGTACTTC; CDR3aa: CASSQIQGFSYEQYF
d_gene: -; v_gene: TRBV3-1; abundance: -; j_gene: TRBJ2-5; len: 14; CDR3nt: TGTGCCAGCAGCCAAGATCCGGGCCAAGAGACCCAGTACTTC; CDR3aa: CASSQDPGQETQYF
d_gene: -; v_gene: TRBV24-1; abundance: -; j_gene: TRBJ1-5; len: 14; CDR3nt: TGTGCCACCAGTGTCGGGGGGGTGAATCAGCCCCAGCATTTT; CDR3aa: CATSVGGVNQPQHF
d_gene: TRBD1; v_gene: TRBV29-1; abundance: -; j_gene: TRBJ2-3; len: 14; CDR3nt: TGCAGCGTTGTCGGACAGGGGAATGCAGATACGCAGTATTTT; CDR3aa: CSVVGQGNADTQYF